This T cell receptor beta chain was captured by sequencing in a study of early T cells in non-severe SARS-CoV-2 infection. Study in general: The chains were unpaired, and the sequenced material was bulk RNA from unsorted whole blood.

This clonotype was seen more than once but under ten times. The antigen is undetermined. Trimming at V came to 5 bases and at J to 2 bases, leaving 6 bases not matched to a gene. The CDR3 spans 15 residues. Germline V CDR1 and CDR2: SGHTA, FQGNSA. Study-level points and caveats: Anti-spike CD8 responses were favored by VDJdb matching, which missed private and CD4 specificities.

Individual cDNA molecules were tagged with unique molecular identifiers, the study reported. TCRdb reprocessed the 5' RACE reads with MiXCR, giving one entry per CDR3 protein. The data contain about 66,000 distinct CDR3 sequences, under 15% of them singletons. Sequenced sample: whole blood. This sequence was found in an adult who was a healthcare worker with PCR-confirmed SARS-CoV-2 infection or an uninfected control (not recorded which). The chain has TRBV7-2 and TRBJ1-5; 7 nucleotides align to TRBD1. This CDR3 is CASSQTGAGNQPQHF. CDR3 coding DNA: TGTGCCAGCAGCCAAACAGGGGCAGGCAATCAGCCCCAGCATTTT.